At least ten counts were recorded for the clone carrying this TCR beta chain. These data belong to a study of molecular identifiers for immune sequencing clone quantification. In preparing bulk TCR libraries, previously described methods and listed TCR primers were used. TCRdb re-called the PCR reads with MiXCR, one entry per CDR3 protein. The repertoire consists of about 640,000 distinct CDR3 sequences, with about 20% occurring once and the leading ten covering around 0.9%. The clonotype originates from a human donor in good health. Some libraries in this study had Jurkat cell RNA spiked in. The specimen sequenced was naive CD8+ T cells from blood, with Jurkat cell RNA spiked in. Subset indicated: FACS-sorted CD8+CD4-CCR7+CD45RA+ naive T cells.

This CDR3 reads CASSVQGAPGETQYF. The CDR3 DNA reads as TGTGCCAGCAGCGTGCAGGGGGCACCGGGTGAGACCCAGTACTTC. The J gene is TRBJ2-5, the V gene TRBV9; 8 bases align to TRBD1. Germline lookup yields CDR1 SGDLS and CDR2 YYNGEE. V lost 2 bases and J lost 5; bases outside the gene matches: 8. The CDR3 totals 15 residues.